The 9 T cell receptor beta chains given below trace back to one sample, sequenced in a study of CD8+CD57+ T cells in acquired aplastic anemia. Genomic DNA provided the template from which TCR beta VDJ and CDR3 profiles were obtained. TCRdb called the reads again in MiXCR, with one record for every CDR3 protein. Among a few hundred thousand distinct CDR3 sequences listed, about a third were seen once. In patients chosen for sequencing, flow cytometry had shown CD8+CD57+ cell expansion. Input material: sorted CD4+, CD8+, or CD8+CD57+ T cells (not recorded which) from PBMCs. Receptors were obtained from a human donor with aplastic anemia.

The chain is built from TRBV9 and TRBJ2-5; the D is unclear. CDR1 is SGDLS and CDR2 is YYNGEE in the germline V gene. CDR3 length: 14 residues. V dropped 4 bases and J dropped 2 bases, with 12 bases sitting between them. Here the CDR3 reads CASSRTPGQETQYF. The CDR3 nucleotides read TGTGCCAGCAGCCGGACCCCCGGTCAAGAGACCCAGTACTTC.

The chain recombines TRBV29-1 with TRBJ2-1; D possibly uses TRBD1 or TRBD2 (5 bases each). This CDR3 is built from 14 residues. Germline CDR1 SQVTM, CDR2 ANQGSEA. Trimming removed 6 bases at V and 0 bases at J, with 12 bases between. The CDR3 nucleotides are TGCAGCGTAGGGGAGATCTCCTCCTACAATGAGCAGTTCTTC. It yields the protein CSVGEISSYNEQFF.

Regarding this clonotype: Without the conserved terminal phenylalanine or tryptophan, this CDR3 likely stems from a read error. In DNA, the CDR3 is TGTGCCAGCAAGCAAGGGAGTGGCTACACCCTC. Its protein product is CASKQGSGYTL. This chain links TRBV10-3 with TRBJ1-2; D is uncertain. Germline V lookup: CDR1 ENHRY, CDR2 SYGVKD. CDR3 size: 11 residues. V lost 10 bases to trimming and J lost 7 bases, with 13 bases between them.

The table lists this clonotype with many counts. This chain joins TRBV2 and TRBJ1-2; D perhaps matches TRBD1 (5 bases). Germline V gene sequence: CDR1 SNHLY, CDR2 FYNNEI. The CDR3 is 13 residues long. V was clipped by 2 bases and J by 6 bases, with 10 bases between them. CDR3 protein: CASSEQGGDGYTF. The CDR3 nucleotides read TGTGCCAGCAGTGAACAAGGAGGGGATGGCTACACCTTC.

The chain employs TRBV25-1 and TRBJ2-3; no clear D gene. The CDR3 runs to 15 residues. Trimming removed 6 bases at V and 2 bases at J, with 15 bases between. Germline lookup yields CDR1 MGHDK and CDR2 SYGVNS. CDR3 protein: CASSLLGGDTDTQYF. The CDR3 nucleotides are TGTGCCAGCAGCCTCTTAGGTGGGGACACAGATACGCAGTATTTT.

The chain uses TRBV19 and TRBJ2-7, with D perhaps TRBD1 or TRBD2 (6 bases each). The CDR3 has 15 amino acids. V was trimmed by 4 bases and J by 5 bases, leaving 18 bases between them. CDR1 is LNHDA, CDR2 SQIVND, per germline (reference sequence). Written as DNA, the CDR3 is TGTGCCAGTAGTAAGGGTGTGGGGGGCCGGAACGAGCAGTACTTC. This encodes CASSKGVGGRNEQYF.

This clonotype was seen just once. The V gene is TRBV18, the J gene TRBJ1-1; D remains unclear. The CDR3 covers 15 residues. Germline V CDR1 and CDR2: KGHSH, LQKENI. Trimming took 3 bases from V and 4 from J, leaving 15 bases between them. Here the CDR3 reads CASSPRLDFITEAFF. CDR3 nucleotides: TGTGCCAGCTCACCCCGACTCGATTTCATCACTGAAGCTTTCTTT.

Many counts were recorded for this clonotype. The V call is TRBV7-2, the J call TRBJ1-2; TRBD1 matches at 8 bases. This CDR3 is built from 14 residues. Per germline, CDR1 SGHTA and CDR2 FQGNSA. With V trimmed by 5 bases and J by 4 bases, 6 bases remained unmatched. DNA for the CDR3: TGTGCCAGCAGCACAGGACAGGGAACCTATGGCTACACCTTC. Translating it yields CASSTGQGTYGYTF.

This clonotype was detected many times. The chain combines TRBV19 with TRBJ2-3; the D is unclear. The CDR3 runs to 13 residues. V was pared by 6 bases and J by 1 base, with 8 bases between. CDR1 is LNHDA, CDR2 SQIVND, per germline (reference sequence). Written as DNA, the CDR3 is TGTGCCAGTAGACCGAAGGGCACAGATACGCAGTATTTT. It specifies CASRPKGTDTQYF.